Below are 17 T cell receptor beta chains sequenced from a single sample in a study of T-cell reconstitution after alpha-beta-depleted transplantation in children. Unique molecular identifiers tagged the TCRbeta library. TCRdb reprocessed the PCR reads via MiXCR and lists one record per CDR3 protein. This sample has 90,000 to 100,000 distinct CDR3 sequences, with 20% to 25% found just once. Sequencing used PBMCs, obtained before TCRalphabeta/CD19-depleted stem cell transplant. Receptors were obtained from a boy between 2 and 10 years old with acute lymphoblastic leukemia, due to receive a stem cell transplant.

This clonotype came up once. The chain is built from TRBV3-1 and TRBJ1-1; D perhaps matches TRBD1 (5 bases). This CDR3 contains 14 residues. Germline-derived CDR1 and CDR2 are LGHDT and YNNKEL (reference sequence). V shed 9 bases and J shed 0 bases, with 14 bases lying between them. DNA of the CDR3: TGTGCCAGGGGGGAGCTTCAATTGAACACTGAAGCTTTCTTT. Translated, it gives CARGELQLNTEAFF.

The CDR3: CASRKQGSYEQYF. In nucleotides, the CDR3 is TGTGCCAGCAGGAAACAGGGTTCCTACGAGCAGTACTTC. This chain joins TRBV7-8 and TRBJ2-7; possibly TRBD1 for D (6 bases). Germline CDR1 and CDR2: SGHVS and FQNEAQ. There are 13 residues in the CDR3. Trimming took 6 bases from V and 1 from J, leaving 10 bases between them.

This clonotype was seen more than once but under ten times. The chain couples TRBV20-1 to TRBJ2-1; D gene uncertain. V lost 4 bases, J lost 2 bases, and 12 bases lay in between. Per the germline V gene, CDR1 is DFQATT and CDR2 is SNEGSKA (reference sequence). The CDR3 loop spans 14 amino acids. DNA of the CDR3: TGCAGTGCTACCGGATTAGTAGCCTACAATGAGCAGTTCTTC. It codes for CSATGLVAYNEQFF.

CDR3: CASSPGDRGRGGGYTF. DNA for the CDR3: TGTGCCAGCAGCCCTGGGGACAGGGGCCGCGGTGGTGGCTACACCTTC. The rearrangement joins TRBV7-2 to TRBJ1-2, with 10 nucleotides matching TRBD1. Germline trimming cut 5 bases from V and 7 bases from J; bases unmatched to any gene: 13. Per germline, CDR1 SGHTA and CDR2 FQGNSA. This CDR3 contains 16 residues.

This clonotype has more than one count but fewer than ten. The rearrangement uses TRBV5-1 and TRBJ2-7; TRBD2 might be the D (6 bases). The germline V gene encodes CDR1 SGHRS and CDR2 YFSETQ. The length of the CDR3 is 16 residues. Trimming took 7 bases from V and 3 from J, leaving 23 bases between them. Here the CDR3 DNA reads TGCGCCAGCGGTCTGGGCGGAGGGGCCCGTTTCTACGAGCAGTACTTC. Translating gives CASGLGGGARFYEQYF.

CDR3 in DNA: TGCAGTGCTTTGGAGGGAGATACGCAGTATTTT. It encodes CSALEGDTQYF. The chain joins TRBV20-1 to TRBJ2-3; D is possibly TRBD2 (6 bases). Germline V gives CDR1 DFQATT, CDR2 SNEGSKA (reference sequence). Trimming cost V 5 bases and J 5 bases, with 8 bases left between them. CDR3 size: 11 residues.

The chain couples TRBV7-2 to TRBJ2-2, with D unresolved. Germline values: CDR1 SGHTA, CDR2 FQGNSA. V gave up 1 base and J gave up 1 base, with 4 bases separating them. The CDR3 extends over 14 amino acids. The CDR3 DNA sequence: TGTGCCAGCAGCTTAGTTTGGAACACCGGGGAGCTGTTTTTT. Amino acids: CASSLVWNTGELFF.

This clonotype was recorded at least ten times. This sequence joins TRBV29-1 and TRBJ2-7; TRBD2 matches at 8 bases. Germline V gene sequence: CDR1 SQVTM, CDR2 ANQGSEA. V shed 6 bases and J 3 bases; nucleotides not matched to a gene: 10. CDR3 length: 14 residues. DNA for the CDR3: TGCAGCGTACGCTCAGCGGGAGCGAGCTACGAGCAGTACTTC. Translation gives CSVRSAGASYEQYF.

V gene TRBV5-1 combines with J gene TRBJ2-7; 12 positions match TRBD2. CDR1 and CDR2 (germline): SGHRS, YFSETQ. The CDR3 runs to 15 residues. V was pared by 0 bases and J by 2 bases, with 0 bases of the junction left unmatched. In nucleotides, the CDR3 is TGCGCCAGCAGCTTGGGGACTAGCGGGACCTACGAGCAGTACTTC. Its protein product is CASSLGTSGTYEQYF.

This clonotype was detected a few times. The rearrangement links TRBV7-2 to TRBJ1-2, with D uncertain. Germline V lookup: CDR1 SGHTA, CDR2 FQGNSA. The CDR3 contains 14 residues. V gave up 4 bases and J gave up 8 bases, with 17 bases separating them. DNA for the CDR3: TGTGCCAGCAGCTCCTCCGGTAGGGCGGCGGGCTACACCTTC. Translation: CASSSSGRAAGYTF.

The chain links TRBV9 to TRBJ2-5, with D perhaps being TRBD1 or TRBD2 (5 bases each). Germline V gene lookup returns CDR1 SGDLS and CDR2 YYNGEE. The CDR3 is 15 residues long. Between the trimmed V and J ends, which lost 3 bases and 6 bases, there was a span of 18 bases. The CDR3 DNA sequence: TGTGCCAGCAGCGCCGGGACCGGTAATTTACAGACCCAGTACTTC. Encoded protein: CASSAGTGNLQTQYF.

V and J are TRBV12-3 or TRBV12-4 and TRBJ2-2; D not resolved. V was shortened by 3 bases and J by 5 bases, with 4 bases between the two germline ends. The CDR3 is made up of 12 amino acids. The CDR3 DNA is TGTGCCAGCAGTTTCCCGACCGGGGAGCTGTTTTTT. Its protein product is CASSFPTGELFF.

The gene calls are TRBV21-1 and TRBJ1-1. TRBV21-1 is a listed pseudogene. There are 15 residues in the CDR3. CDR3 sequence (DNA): TGTGCCAGCAGCCCCTCTATCAGGCTGAACACTGAAGCTTTCTTT. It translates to CASSPSIRLNTEAFF.

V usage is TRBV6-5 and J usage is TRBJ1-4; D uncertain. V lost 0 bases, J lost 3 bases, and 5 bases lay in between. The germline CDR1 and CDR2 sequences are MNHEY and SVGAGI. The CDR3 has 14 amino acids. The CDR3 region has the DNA TGTGCCAGCAGTTACTCGGGCCCTAATGAAAAACTGTTTTTT. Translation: CASSYSGPNEKLFF.

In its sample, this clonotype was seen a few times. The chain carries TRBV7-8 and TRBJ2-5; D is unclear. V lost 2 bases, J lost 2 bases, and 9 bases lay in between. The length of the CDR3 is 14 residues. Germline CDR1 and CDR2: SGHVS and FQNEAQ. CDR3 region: CASSLTRKQETQYF. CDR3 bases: TGTGCCAGCAGCTTAACCCGGAAGCAAGAGACCCAGTACTTC.

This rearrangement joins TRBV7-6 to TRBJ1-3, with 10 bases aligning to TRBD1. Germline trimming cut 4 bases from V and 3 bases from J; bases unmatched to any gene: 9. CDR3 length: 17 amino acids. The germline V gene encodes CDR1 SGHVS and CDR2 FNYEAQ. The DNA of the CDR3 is TGTGCCAGCAGCTCAGACTCAAGGACAGGGGGTGGAAACACCATATATTTT. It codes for CASSSDSRTGGGNTIYF.

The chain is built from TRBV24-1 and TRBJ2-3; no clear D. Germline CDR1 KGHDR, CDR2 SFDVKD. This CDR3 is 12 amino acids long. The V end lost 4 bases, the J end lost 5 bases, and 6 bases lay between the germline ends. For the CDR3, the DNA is TGTGCCACCAGTGAGGGTCGAGATACGCAGTATTTT. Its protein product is CATSEGRDTQYF.